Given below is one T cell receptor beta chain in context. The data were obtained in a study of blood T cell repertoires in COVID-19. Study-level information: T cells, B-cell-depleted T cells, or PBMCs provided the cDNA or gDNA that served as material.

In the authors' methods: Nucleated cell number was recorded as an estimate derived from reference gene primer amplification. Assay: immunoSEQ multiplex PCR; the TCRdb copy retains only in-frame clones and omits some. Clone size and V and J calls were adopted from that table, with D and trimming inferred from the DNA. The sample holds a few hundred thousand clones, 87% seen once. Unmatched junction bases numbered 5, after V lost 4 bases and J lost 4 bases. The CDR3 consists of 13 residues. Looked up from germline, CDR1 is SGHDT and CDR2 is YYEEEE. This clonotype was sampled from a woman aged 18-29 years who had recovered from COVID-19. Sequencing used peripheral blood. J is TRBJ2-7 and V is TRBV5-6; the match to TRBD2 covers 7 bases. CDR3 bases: TGTGCCAGCAGCGTGGGAGGGAGGTACGAGCAGTACTTC. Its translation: CASSVGGRYEQYF.